This TCR beta chain was identified in a study of cytomegalovirus exposure and HLA in healthy donors. The PCR was carried out with 60 Vbeta primers and 13 Jbeta primers. The data were produced by immunoSEQ multiplex PCR, yet TCRdb's version contains in-frame clones alone and is incomplete. This table has 100,000 to 150,000 clones, 60% to 85% appearing once. Whereas donors were nominally healthy upon sampling, unrecorded immune exposures were probable. Trimming cost V 2 bases and J 1 base; bases outside gene matches: 16. There are 19 residues in the CDR3. CDR1 is GTSNPN, CDR2 SVGIG, per germline (reference sequence). Note on this clone: Its matching antigen is unknown.

Study-wide points: Per a prior analysis, the majority of TCR beta V segments were productive roughly 87% or roughly 30% of the time.

The origin of this receptor is a man aged 30 to 45 in good health and CMV-seronegative. Sample: PBMCs. The V and J genes are TRBV30 and TRBJ1-3, with 8 bases lining up with TRBD1. The CDR3 protein is CAWSTGTGRAGWSGNTIYF. In DNA form, the CDR3 reads TGTGCCTGGAGTACCGGGACAGGCCGGGCTGGGTGGTCTGGAAACACCATATATTTT.